The 25 T cell receptor beta chains given below trace back to one sample, sequenced in a study of cytomegalovirus exposure and HLA in healthy donors. Clones were read by immunoSEQ multiplex PCR, and TCRdb kept only the in-frame ones, dropping some. The sample has about 170,000 clones, around nine tenths seen once. Source material: PBMCs. The receptors stem from a woman between 18 and 29 years old in good health and CMV-seropositive.

V gene TRBV5-4 combines with J gene TRBJ2-5; 7 positions match TRBD1. CDR3 length equals 11 residues. The germline V gene has CDR1 SGHNT and CDR2 YYREEE (reference sequence). The junction had 0 bases not matched to a gene; V was cut back by 3 bases and J by 7 bases. CDR3 coding DNA: TGTGCCAGCAGCTCAGGGGGGACCCAGTACTTC. Amino acids: CASSSGGTQYF. The full variable domain, with the rest looked up from reference TRBV5-4 and TRBJ2-5, is ETGVTQSPTHLIKTRGQQVTLRCSSQSGHNTVSWYQQALGQGPQFIFQYYREEENGRGNFPPRFSGLQFPNYSSELNVNALELDDSALYLCASSSGGTQYFGPGTRLLVL.

This chain connects TRBV12-5 to TRBJ1-4; D gene ambiguous. The CDR3 runs 11 residues. Trimming stripped 5 bases from V and 8 bases from J, with 6 bases between. Germline V gene data show CDR1 as LGHNT and CDR2 as FRNRAP. The CDR3 bases are TGTGCTAGTGGTGCGGGGGAAAAACTGTTTTTT. As protein: CASGAGEKLFF.

This clone was seen only once. The rearrangement links TRBV27 to TRBJ1-2; possibly TRBD1 for D (5 bases). This CDR3 comprises 15 residues. Trimming cost V 2 bases and J 7 bases, with 17 bases left between them. Germline lookup yields CDR1 MNHEY and CDR2 SMNVEV (reference sequence). The CDR3 sequence is CASSLRENRGSGYTF. DNA for the CDR3: TGTGCCAGCAGTTTAAGGGAAAACCGGGGGTCTGGCTACACCTTC.

The chain carries TRBV5-1 and TRBJ1-1, with 9 bases matching TRBD1. With V trimmed by 4 bases and J by 3 bases, 10 bases remained unmatched. CDR3 size: 16 residues. The germline gives CDR1 SGHRS, CDR2 YFSETQ. CDR3 loop: CASSLDRGWGHTEAFF. CDR3 nucleotides: TGCGCCAGCAGCCTGGACAGGGGATGGGGTCACACTGAAGCTTTCTTT.

The chain carries TRBV27 and TRBJ2-7, with 7 positions matching TRBD2. The CDR3 spans 11 residues. The J segment lost 2 bases and the V segment lost 9 bases, leaving 1 base of the junction unmatched. CDR1 and CDR2 from the germline V gene are MNHEY and SMNVEV (reference sequence). CDR3 sequence: CASAGAYEQYF. The DNA for the CDR3 is TGTGCCAGTGCGGGGGCCTACGAGCAGTACTTC.

This clone has more than one count but fewer than ten. The CDR3 nucleotides are TGCGCCAGCAGCCAAGGTGGGACACCTTATGGCTACACCTTC. Protein sequence: CASSQGGTPYGYTF. The genes are TRBV4-1 and TRBJ1-2; possibly TRBD1 for D (6 bases). Germline assignment: CDR1 MGHRA and CDR2 YSYEKL. Trimming cost V 1 base and J 5 bases, with 11 bases left between them. The CDR3 length is 14 residues.

The V and J genes are TRBV19 and TRBJ2-7, with a possible D match to TRBD1 (5 bases). This CDR3 comprises 15 residues. Germline values: CDR1 LNHDA, CDR2 SQIVND (reference sequence). The V gene lost 4 bases and the J gene lost 0 bases, with 13 bases spanning the gap. The CDR3 sequence is CASSRTFSASYEQYF. The CDR3 coding sequence is TGTGCCAGTAGTAGGACATTCTCAGCCTCCTACGAGCAGTACTTC.

The count of this clone is one. J is TRBJ2-1 and V is TRBV30; the D gene is possibly TRBD2 (6 bases). The CDR3 runs 14 residues. Trimming took off 3 bases at V and 4 bases at J, with 13 bases between the two ends. In germline, CDR1 is GTSNPN, CDR2 SVGIG (reference sequence). The CDR3 loop reads CAWRWQGGYNEQFF. CDR3 bases: TGTGCCTGGAGGTGGCAGGGAGGTTACAATGAGCAGTTCTTC.

CDR3 nucleotide sequence: TGTGCCAGCAGCACGACTCCAACTAGACTGGGGCCCCAGCATTTT. Protein: CASSTTPTRLGPQHF. The chain uses TRBV21-1 and TRBJ1-5. TRBV21-1 is tagged as a pseudogene. The CDR3 sequence is 15 residues long.

This chain connects TRBV11-3 to TRBJ2-1; TRBD2 aligns across 11 bases. CDR3 size: 16 residues. Per germline, CDR1 SGHNT and CDR2 YENEEA. V dropped 3 bases and J dropped 2; count of bases not matched to a gene: 3. In nucleotides, the CDR3 is TGTGCCAGCAGCTTCGGACTAGCGGGTGCCTACAATGAGCAGTTCTTC. Encoded protein: CASSFGLAGAYNEQFF.

In DNA form, the CDR3 reads TGCAGCGTTGAAGATCGCGGGGAGCTGTTTTTT. This translates into CSVEDRGELFF. This rearrangement joins TRBV29-1 to TRBJ2-2; D gene ambiguous. The length of the CDR3 is 11 residues. The germline V and J ends were trimmed by 0 bases and 7 bases, with 3 bases remaining between them. From germline, CDR1 is SQVTM and CDR2 ANQGSEA.

V is TRBV6-1 and J is TRBJ2-2; D call uncertain. V lost 3 bases to trimming and J lost 2 bases, with 4 bases between them. Looked up from germline, CDR1 is MNHNS and CDR2 is SASEGT. The CDR3 extends over 13 amino acids. In nucleotides, the CDR3 is TGTGCCAGCAGTGAGGGCAACACCGGGGAGCTGTTTTTT. Amino acids: CASSEGNTGELFF.

This chain joins TRBV7-2 and TRBJ2-7, with 10 bases aligning to TRBD2. Germline V gene data show CDR1 as SGHTA and CDR2 as FQGNSA. The CDR3 has 17 amino acids. The ends lost 1 base at V and 1 base at J; junction bases unmatched: 7. The chain's CDR3 is CASSLVVEREGSYEQYF. Here the CDR3 DNA reads TGTGCCAGCAGCTTAGTTGTGGAGCGGGAGGGTTCCTACGAGCAGTACTTC. Combining the CDR3 with reference TRBV7-2 and TRBJ2-7 gives the whole variable domain GAGVSQSPSNKVTEKGKDVELRCDPISGHTALYWYRQSLGQGLEFLIYFQGNSAPDKSGLPSDRFSAERTGGSVSTLTIQRTQQEDSAVYLCASSLVVEREGSYEQYFGPGTRLTVT.

This chain connects TRBV4-3 to TRBJ2-7; a possible D gene is TRBD2 (5 bases). Trimming left V 0 bases short and J 7 bases short, with 10 bases between. The CDR3 has 13 residues. Germline V gene data show CDR1 as LGHNA and CDR2 as YSLEER. Here the CDR3 reads CASSQEARGEQYF. The CDR3 DNA is TGCGCCAGCAGCCAAGAAGCACGGGGAGAGCAGTACTTC.

The chain uses TRBV11-3 and TRBJ2-2; possible D gene TRBD2, 5 bases. Germline V gene lookup returns CDR1 SGHNT and CDR2 YENEEA. Trimming cost V 1 base and J 5 bases, with 5 bases left between them. The length of the CDR3 is 13 residues. The CDR3 loop is CASSLGGTGELFF. DNA of the CDR3: TGTGCCAGCAGCTTAGGAGGGACCGGGGAGCTGTTTTTT. Based on the CDR3 plus reference TRBV11-3 and TRBJ2-2, the full variable domain is EAGVVQSPRYKIIEKKQPVAFWCNPISGHNTLYWYLQNLGQGPELLIRYENEEAVDDSQLPKDRFSAERLKGVDSTLKIQPAELGDSAVYLCASSLGGTGELFFGEGSRLTVL.

The gene calls are TRBV27 and TRBJ1-1; D gene ambiguous. V was trimmed by 5 bases and J by 2 bases, leaving 15 bases between them. From germline, CDR1 is MNHEY and CDR2 SMNVEV (reference sequence). This CDR3 is 15 amino acids long. CDR3 bases: TGTGCCAGCAGTCCCATGACACCTGTAAACACTGAAGCTTTCTTT. This encodes CASSPMTPVNTEAFF.

The chain joins TRBV10-3 to TRBJ1-4, with 7 bases lining up with TRBD1. With 0 bases clipped from V and 10 bases from J, the junction kept 11 bases outside the gene matches. This CDR3 is 16 amino acids long. Looked up from germline, CDR1 is ENHRY and CDR2 is SYGVKD. Here the CDR3 reads CAISESMGWGQRKLFF. CDR3 nucleotides: TGTGCCATCAGTGAGTCGATGGGGTGGGGACAGAGAAAACTGTTTTTT.

CDR3 region: CSVVSGRTGYKREATYEQYF. The DNA for the CDR3 is TGCAGCGTTGTGAGCGGACGGACGGGGTATAAGCGGGAAGCAACCTACGAGCAGTACTTC. The V and J genes are TRBV29-1 and TRBJ2-7; 7 bases map to TRBD2. The V gene's germline CDR1 is SQVTM and CDR2 ANQGSEA. Germline trimming cut 4 bases from V and 2 bases from J; bases unmatched to any gene: 26. The length of the CDR3 is 20 residues.

The chain couples TRBV5-6 to TRBJ1-1, with TRBD1 identical over 12 bases. V gave up 4 bases and J gave up 4 bases; unmatched junction bases: 5. The germline V gene has CDR1 SGHDT and CDR2 YYEEEE. This CDR3 spans 15 amino acids. CDR3 in DNA: TGTGCCAGCAGCGGGACAGGGGGCCGGGGCACTGAAGCTTTCTTT. This codes for CASSGTGGRGTEAFF.

Comments on this clone: Within the sample, other DNA sequences also encode this same CDR3. The genes are TRBV9 and TRBJ2-1, with 9 bases identical to TRBD2. The V segment lost 2 bases and the J segment 4 bases; nucleotides outside the gene matches: 4. The length of the CDR3 is 15 residues. Germline V gene data show CDR1 as SGDLS and CDR2 as YYNGEE. In DNA, the CDR3 is TGTGCCAGCAGCGTGACTAGCGGAAAGTACAATGAGCAGTTCTTC. Encoded protein: CASSVTSGKYNEQFF. The full variable domain, its missing parts supplied by reference TRBV9 and TRBJ2-1, is DSGVTQTPKHLITATGQRVTLRCSPRSGDLSVYWYQQSLDQGLQFLIQYYNGEERAKGNILERFSAQQFPDLHSELNLSSLELGDSALYFCASSVTSGKYNEQFFGPGTRLTVL.

This chain connects TRBV13 to TRBJ1-2; a possible D gene is TRBD1 (6 bases). V was clipped by 3 bases and J by 8 bases, with 13 bases between them. The CDR3 length is 13 residues. The V gene's germline CDR1 is PRHDT and CDR2 FYEKMQ (reference sequence). CDR3 DNA sequence: TGTGCCAGCAGCTTTCAGGGGAACGAGGGCTACACCTTC. Translated, it gives CASSFQGNEGYTF.

The chain combines TRBV4-1 with TRBJ1-2, with 8 bases matching TRBD1. CDR1 MGHRA and CDR2 YSYEKL come from the germline V gene. V lost 3 bases, J lost 6 bases, and 12 bases stayed unmatched. CDR3 length: 16 amino acids. The CDR3 protein is CASSHHYLDRENGYTF. The CDR3 DNA reads TGCGCCAGCAGCCACCATTACCTGGACAGGGAGAATGGCTACACCTTC.

The rearrangement joins TRBV7-9 to TRBJ2-4, with D perhaps matching TRBD2 (6 bases). Germline V gene sequence: CDR1 SEHNR, CDR2 FQNEAQ (reference sequence). This CDR3 has 12 amino acids. V dropped 5 bases and J dropped 8 bases, with 10 bases sitting between them. The CDR3: CASSLGDYIQYF. CDR3 in DNA: TGTGCCAGCAGCCTCGGGGACTACATTCAGTACTTC.

This chain links TRBV5-6 with TRBJ2-5; 11 bases match TRBD1. This CDR3 has 17 residues. V shed 3 bases, J shed 1 base, and the junction held 8 bases outside the gene matches. Per germline, CDR1 SGHDT and CDR2 YYEEEE. The CDR3 sequence: CASSSLGTGGGQETQYF. CDR3 coding DNA: TGTGCCAGCAGCTCCCTGGGGACAGGGGGGGGCCAAGAGACCCAGTACTTC.

This chain uses TRBV2 with TRBJ1-5; 7 bases line up with TRBD1. Looked up from germline, CDR1 is SNHLY and CDR2 is FYNNEI. Unmatched junction bases numbered 3, after V lost 4 bases and J lost 3 bases. This CDR3 spans 14 amino acids. The CDR3: CASSGQGANQPQHF. CDR3 in DNA: TGTGCCAGCAGTGGACAGGGAGCCAATCAGCCCCAGCATTTT.